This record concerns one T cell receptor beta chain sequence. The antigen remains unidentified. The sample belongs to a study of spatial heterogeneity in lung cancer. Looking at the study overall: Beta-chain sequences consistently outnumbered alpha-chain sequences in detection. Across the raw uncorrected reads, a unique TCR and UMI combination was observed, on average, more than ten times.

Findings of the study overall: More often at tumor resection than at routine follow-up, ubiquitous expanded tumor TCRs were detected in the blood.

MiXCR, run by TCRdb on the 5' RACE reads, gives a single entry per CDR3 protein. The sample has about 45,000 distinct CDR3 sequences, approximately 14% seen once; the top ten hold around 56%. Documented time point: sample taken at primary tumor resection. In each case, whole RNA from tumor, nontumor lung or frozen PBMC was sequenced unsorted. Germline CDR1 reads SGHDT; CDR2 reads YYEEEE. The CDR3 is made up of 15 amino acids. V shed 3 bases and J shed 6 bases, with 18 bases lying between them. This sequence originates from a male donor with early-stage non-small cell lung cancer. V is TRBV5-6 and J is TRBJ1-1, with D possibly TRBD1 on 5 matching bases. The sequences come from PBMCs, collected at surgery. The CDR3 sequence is CASSSGTSDRAEAFF. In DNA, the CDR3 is TGTGCCAGCAGCTCCGGGACCTCAGATAGGGCTGAAGCTTTCTTT.